The 15 T cell receptor beta chains in this list originate from one sample, sequenced in a study of cytomegalovirus exposure and HLA in healthy donors. Use of 60 Vbeta and 13 Jbeta primers characterized the PCR. This table comes from immunoSEQ multiplex PCR, and its TCRdb copy is limited to in-frame clones, with some not included. The sample lists some 130,000 clones; approximately 80% were seen once. Sequencing input: PBMCs. The source is a man aged 35 to 55 in good health and CMV-seronegative.

This chain joins TRBV5-6 and TRBJ1-1, with D possibly being TRBD1 (5 bases). Trimming cost V 2 bases and J 0 bases, with 8 bases left between them. CDR3 length: 14 amino acids. From germline, CDR1 is SGHDT and CDR2 YYEEEE. CDR3 residues: CASSFGAVNTEAFF. CDR3 bases: TGTGCCAGCAGCTTTGGGGCGGTGAACACTGAAGCTTTCTTT.

This chain connects TRBV28 to TRBJ1-2, with D possibly TRBD1 on 5 matching bases. CDR1 is MDHEN and CDR2 is SYDVKM in the germline V gene. CDR3 length: 13 amino acids. V was cut by 6 bases and J by 0 bases, with 8 bases left in between. The CDR3 DNA reads TGTGCCAGCAGACCGACAGCTAACTATGGCTACACCTTC. This sequence encodes CASRPTANYGYTF.

In this sample, this clone turned up a few times. This chain joins TRBV6-5 and TRBJ2-5; 10 nucleotides align to TRBD1. This CDR3 spans 13 amino acids. Trimming took 6 bases from V and 5 from J; bases not matched to a gene: 3. CDR1 and CDR2 from the germline V gene are MNHEY and SVGAGI. CDR3 DNA: TGTGCCAGCAGGACAGGGGGCGTGGAGACCCAGTACTTC. Residues: CASRTGGVETQYF.

The V gene is TRBV5-5, the J gene TRBJ1-2; TRBD1 agrees at 8 bases. The CDR3 runs to 14 residues. The junction had 7 bases not matched to a gene; V was cut back by 4 bases and J by 5 bases. Germline values: CDR1 SGHKS, CDR2 YYEKEE (reference sequence). The CDR3 nucleotides read TGTGCCAGCAGCAACCGGACAGGGCGGTATGGCTACACCTTC. This gives the protein CASSNRTGRYGYTF.

The chain is built from TRBV6-6 and TRBJ2-7; D not resolved. This CDR3 spans 13 amino acids. V was pared by 7 bases and J by 2 bases, with 12 bases between. The germline CDR1 and CDR2 sequences are MNHNY and SVGAGI (reference sequence). CDR3 bases: TGTGCCAGCAAAGTTCGCGGAGCCTACGAGCAGTACTTC. This gives the protein CASKVRGAYEQYF.

This clone was observed a handful of times. The gene calls are TRBV4-3 and TRBJ1-4; 8 bases are a match to TRBD1. CDR1 is LGHNA, CDR2 YSLEER, per germline. With 6 bases clipped from V and 1 base from J, the junction kept 7 bases outside the gene matches. This CDR3 is built from 16 residues. The CDR3 region is CASSDRGEGTNEKLFF. CDR3 bases: TGCGCCAGCAGTGACAGGGGAGAAGGAACTAATGAAAAACTGTTTTTT.

The chain is built from TRBV27 and TRBJ1-1; TRBD1 is a possible D gene (5 bases). The CDR3 has 13 residues. Germline CDR1 and CDR2: MNHEY and SMNVEV (reference sequence). V gave up 4 bases and J gave up 8 bases, with 14 bases separating them. The CDR3 bases are TGTGCCAGCAGTTCCCCCCCGGGACTAGAAGCTTTCTTT. It specifies CASSSPPGLEAFF.

V and J are TRBV6-5 and TRBJ2-7, with 11 bases fitting TRBD1. Germline V gene data show CDR1 as MNHEY and CDR2 as SVGAGI. V gave up 6 bases and J gave up 2 bases; unmatched junction bases: 3. The CDR3 sequence is 14 residues long. CDR3 amino acids: CASRRGQGAYEQYF. CDR3 sequence (DNA): TGTGCCAGCAGACGGGGACAGGGGGCCTACGAGCAGTACTTC.

The chain joins TRBV5-1 to TRBJ1-2; weak D call: TRBD1 (5 bases). Per the germline V gene, CDR1 is SGHRS and CDR2 is YFSETQ. V gave up 4 bases and J gave up 1 base, with 17 bases separating them. The CDR3 consists of 16 residues. The CDR3 DNA reads as TGCGCCAGCAGCACGGGGGGAAGACAGTTTAACTATGGCTACACCTTC. Translation: CASSTGGRQFNYGYTF.

The V and J genes are TRBV4-1 and TRBJ2-5, with 9 bases aligning to TRBD1. Germline CDR1 reads MGHRA; CDR2 reads YSYEKL. The CDR3 totals 15 residues. The junction had 4 bases not matched to a gene; V was cut back by 1 base and J by 4 bases. The CDR3 protein is CASSQGQGVIETQYF. In nucleotides, the CDR3 is TGCGCCAGCAGCCAAGGACAGGGGGTTATAGAGACCCAGTACTTC.

This clone was seen a few times. V usage is TRBV21-1 and J usage is TRBJ1-1; TRBD1 reflects the table's D call only, with no check against the DNA. TRBV21-1 is annotated as a pseudogene. This CDR3 is built from 14 residues. In DNA, the CDR3 is TGTGCCAGACGCAGGGGGCCAGAAAACACTGAAGCTTTCTTT. Translated: CARRRGPENTEAFF.

This chain uses TRBV7-2 with TRBJ2-3; D perhaps matches TRBD2 (6 bases). The V and J ends lost 9 bases and 3 bases respectively, with 19 bases between them. Germline assignment: CDR1 SGHTA and CDR2 FQGNSA. The CDR3 sequence is 15 residues long. The CDR3 is CASKEGLWGTDTQYF. CDR3 bases: TGTGCCAGTAAGGAGGGGTTATGGGGAACAGATACGCAGTATTTT. Supplemented by reference TRBV7-2 and TRBJ2-3, the full variable domain reads GAGVSQSPSNKVTEKGKDVELRCDPISGHTALYWYRQSLGQGLEFLIYFQGNSAPDKSGLPSDRFSAERTGGSVSTLTIQRTQQEDSAVYLCASKEGLWGTDTQYFGPGTRLTVL.

This clone has only a few counts. The chain combines TRBV30 with TRBJ2-1, with 8 bases identical to TRBD1. Looked up from germline, CDR1 is GTSNPN and CDR2 is SVGIG (reference sequence). After removal of 2 bases from V and 4 bases from J, the junction contained 10 bases not matched to a gene. CDR3 length: 16 amino acids. As DNA, the CDR3 is TGTGCCTGGAGTCCCGACCCAGGGGGCTTGTACAATGAGCAGTTCTTC. Translated, it gives CAWSPDPGGLYNEQFF.

The chain is built from TRBV6-5 and TRBJ1-5; D is uncertain. The CDR3 runs 13 residues. Looked up from germline, CDR1 is MNHEY and CDR2 is SVGAGI. Trimming took off 2 bases at V and 5 bases at J, with 7 bases between the two ends. CDR3 sequence (DNA): TGTGCCAGCAGTTACGGTCGGGATCAGCCCCAGCATTTT. Translated: CASSYGRDQPQHF.

The V gene is TRBV7-9, the J gene TRBJ1-6; D gene uncertain. V was trimmed by 2 bases and J by 0 bases, leaving 11 bases between them. The CDR3 is 17 amino acids. CDR1 and CDR2 from the germline V gene are SEHNR and FQNEAQ (reference sequence). CDR3 DNA: TGTGCCAGCAGCTTATCCAGGCCGAGCTCCTATAATTCACCCCTCCACTTT. Translated, it gives CASSLSRPSSYNSPLHF.